The T cell receptor beta chain under discussion was sequenced for a study of blood T cell repertoires in COVID-19. Looking at the study overall: COVID-19 samples collected from the United States, Italy and Spain covered acute and convalescent phases.

Per the authors' pipeline: The authors estimated nucleated cell counts from reference gene primer amplification. Libraries were prepared by immunoSEQ multiplex PCR; TCRdb keeps only in-frame clonotypes and omits some of them. V, J and clone size derive from that table, while D and trimming were established from the DNA sequence. The table has about 89,000 clones, about 88% seen once. The J segment lost 6 bases and the V segment lost 1 base, leaving 7 bases of the junction unmatched. CDR1 and CDR2 from the germline V gene are KGHSH and LQKENI. The CDR3 consists of 15 residues. The J gene is TRBJ2-3, the V gene TRBV18, with 7 bases that match TRBD2. The TCR originated in an elderly man with active or convalescent COVID-19. Sequenced material: peripheral blood. This chain's CDR3 is CASSPQRGGQDTQYF. DNA for the CDR3: TGTGCCAGCTCACCACAACGCGGGGGTCAGGATACGCAGTATTTT.